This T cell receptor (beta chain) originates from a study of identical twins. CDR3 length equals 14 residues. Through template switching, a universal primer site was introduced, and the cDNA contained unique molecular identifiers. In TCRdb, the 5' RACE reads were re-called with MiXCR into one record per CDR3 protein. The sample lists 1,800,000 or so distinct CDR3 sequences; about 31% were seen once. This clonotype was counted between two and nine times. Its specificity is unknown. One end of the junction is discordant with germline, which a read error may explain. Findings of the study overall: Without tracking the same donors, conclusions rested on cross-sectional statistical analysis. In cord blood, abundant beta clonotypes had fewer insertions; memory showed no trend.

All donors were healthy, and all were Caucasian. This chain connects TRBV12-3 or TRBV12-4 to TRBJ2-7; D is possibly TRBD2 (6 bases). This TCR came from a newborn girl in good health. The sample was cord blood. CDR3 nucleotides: TGTGCCAGCAGTTTTCGGGACTCCTCCTACGGGCAGTACTTC. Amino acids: CASSFRDSSYGQYF.